The 22 T cell receptor beta chains in this list originate from one sample, sequenced in a study of TIL therapy for anti-PD-1-resistant metastatic lung cancer. Sequencing used immunoSEQ v3. Profiling relied on immunoSEQ multiplex PCR, and the TCRdb table lists in-frame clones only, not all of them. The sample contains 20,000 or so clones, about 80% of which appear only once. Time point: pre-treatment sample, taken before nivolumab and TIL therapy. The sample in question was blood, obtained at baseline. The receptor set was obtained from a person aged 25 to 79 with non-small cell lung cancer.

Details on this clone: One junction end disagrees with the germline gene, perhaps due to a read error. The rearrangement joins TRBV7-9 to TRBJ2-7; TRBD1 matches 9 bases. The CDR3 is 15 residues long. Per germline, CDR1 SEHNR and CDR2 FQNEAQ (reference sequence). This chain's CDR3 is CASSSGTGRSFEQYF. CDR3 DNA: TGTGCCAGCAGCTCCGGGACAGGGCGGTCCTTCGAGCAGTACTTC. Filled out from reference TRBV7-9 and TRBJ2-7, the complete variable domain reads DTGVSQNPRHKITKRGQNVTFRCDPISEHNRLYWYRQTLGQGPEFLTYFQNEAQLEKSRLLSDRFSAERPKGSFSTLEIQRTEQGDSAMYLCASSSGTGRSFEQYFGPGTRLTVT.

This sequence joins TRBV28 and TRBJ1-1, with D hard to call. Deletions cut 3 bases from V and 1 base from J, with 18 bases between. CDR3 length: 17 amino acids. Germline CDR1 reads MDHEN; CDR2 reads SYDVKM. CDR3 DNA sequence: TGTGCCAGCAGTTTCTGGCACCATGGACGGGAGAACACTGAAGCTTTCTTT. Translation: CASSFWHHGRENTEAFF.

The V and J genes are TRBV27 and TRBJ2-1, with a possible D match to TRBD2 (5 bases). V shed 5 bases and J shed 4 bases, with 12 bases lying between them. Germline V gene data show CDR1 as MNHEY and CDR2 as SMNVEV (reference sequence). The CDR3 contains 14 residues. The CDR3 DNA sequence: TGTGCCAGCAGTCCGGGGAGTGTGTACAATGAGCAGTTCTTC. Encoded protein: CASSPGSVYNEQFF.

The gene calls are TRBV7-9 and TRBJ2-1, with TRBD2 matching over 8 bases. The germline gives CDR1 SEHNR, CDR2 FQNEAQ (reference sequence). The CDR3 covers 12 residues. V dropped 7 bases and J dropped 7; count of bases not matched to a gene: 3. CDR3 amino acids: CASMAGGNEQFF. For the CDR3, the DNA is TGTGCCAGCATGGCGGGGGGTAATGAGCAGTTCTTC.

The V gene is TRBV6-5, the J gene TRBJ2-5; 7 nucleotides line up with TRBD2. V lost 4 bases to trimming and J lost 4 bases; unmatched junction nucleotides: 6. The CDR3 has 14 residues. Germline lookup yields CDR1 MNHEY and CDR2 SVGAGI. The CDR3 DNA is TGTGCCAGCAGTTGGCGGGGGAGTGGAGAGACCCAGTACTTC. Its translation is CASSWRGSGETQYF.

The chain employs TRBV11-3 and TRBJ2-3, with a weak D call TRBD1 (5 bases). V lost 3 bases to trimming and J lost 1 base, with 14 bases between them. The CDR3 extends over 16 amino acids. CDR1 and CDR2 (germline): SGHNT, YENEEA. CDR3 in DNA: TGTGCCAGCAGCTTTAATGGGGCTGGGCGCACAGATACGCAGTATTTT. Its translation: CASSFNGAGRTDTQYF.

V gene TRBV5-4 combines with J gene TRBJ2-2, with D hard to call. Trimming cost V 0 bases and J 1 base, with 10 bases left between them. The CDR3 length is 16 residues. Germline CDR1 is SGHNT and CDR2 is YYREEE (reference sequence). The CDR3, as DNA: TGTGCCAGCAGCTTGGTGGCGAGGCTGAACACCGGGGAGCTGTTTTTT. Its translation is CASSLVARLNTGELFF.

The chain joins TRBV5-6 to TRBJ1-1; the D gene is possibly TRBD1 (5 bases). V lost 4 bases, J lost 4 bases, and 14 bases lay in between. Germline V gene data show CDR1 as SGHDT and CDR2 as YYEEEE. This CDR3 spans 14 amino acids. The CDR3 loop reads CASSPVKGSTEAFF. In DNA, the CDR3 is TGTGCCAGCAGCCCCGTCAAGGGGAGCACTGAAGCTTTCTTT.

This clone was recorded a few times. The chain links TRBV30 to TRBJ1-1, with 9 bases identical to TRBD1. The CDR3 extends over 13 amino acids. Germline V gene sequence: CDR1 GTSNPN, CDR2 SVGIG (reference sequence). V lost 3 bases and J lost 2; bases outside the gene matches: 1. The CDR3 reads CAWRGQGNTEAFF. CDR3 bases: TGTGCCTGGAGGGGACAGGGTAACACTGAAGCTTTCTTT.

The chain combines TRBV6-6 with TRBJ1-2; perhaps TRBD1 as D (5 bases). V lost 6 bases and J lost 8, with 16 bases in between. Germline V gene sequence: CDR1 MNHNY, CDR2 SVGAGI (reference sequence). This CDR3 has 13 amino acids. CDR3 nucleotides: TGTGCCAGCAGCCATGGGCCCAGGGAGGGCTACACCTTC. Its translation is CASSHGPREGYTF.

The chain recombines TRBV14 with TRBJ2-7; D assignment may be TRBD1 or TRBD2 (5 bases each). The length of the CDR3 is 17 residues. Deletions cut 1 base from V and 2 bases from J, with 18 bases between. Germline CDR1 is SGHDN and CDR2 is FVKESK. DNA for the CDR3: TGTGCCAGCAGCCAAGTTGTCGGGACCCTCGCTACCTACGAGCAGTACTTC. This sequence encodes CASSQVVGTLATYEQYF.

The V and J genes are TRBV15 and TRBJ2-7; D remains unclear. This CDR3 is 13 amino acids long. The V end lost 5 bases, the J end lost 3 bases, and 11 bases lay between the germline ends. Germline values: CDR1 LNHNV, CDR2 YYDKDF (reference sequence). CDR3 region: CATSSRGGYEQYF. The CDR3 nucleotides read TGTGCCACCAGCTCGCGAGGCGGCTACGAGCAGTACTTC.

The rearrangement uses TRBV28 and TRBJ1-1, with 7 bases fitting TRBD1. V was pared by 6 bases and J by 4 bases, with 5 bases of the junction left unmatched. This CDR3 comprises 13 residues. Germline CDR1 and CDR2: MDHEN and SYDVKM. The CDR3 sequence is CASRTGSFTEAFF. CDR3 coding DNA: TGTGCCAGCAGGACAGGGTCTTTCACTGAAGCTTTCTTT.

The chain links TRBV27 to TRBJ2-5; 10 positions match TRBD2. The end of the DNA aligns better with TRBJ2-7, so the J call may be wrong. Germline CDR1 reads MNHEY; CDR2 reads SMNVEV (reference sequence). The CDR3 is made up of 15 amino acids. The chain's CDR3 is CASSLLAGAQYEQYF. In DNA, the CDR3 is TGTGCCAGCAGTTTACTAGCGGGGGCACAATACGAGCAGTACTTC.

This sequence joins TRBV2 and TRBJ1-2; the match to TRBD1 covers 7 bases. This CDR3 is 13 amino acids long. Germline V gene sequence: CDR1 SNHLY, CDR2 FYNNEI. V shed 5 bases, J shed 3 bases, and the junction held 3 bases outside the gene matches. The CDR3: CASSTGVDYGYTF. DNA for the CDR3: TGTGCCAGCAGTACAGGGGTCGACTATGGCTACACCTTC.

This rearrangement joins TRBV19 to TRBJ1-6; 9 bases are shared with TRBD1. The CDR3 extends over 15 amino acids. Germline loops: CDR1 LNHDA, CDR2 SQIVND (reference sequence). With 6 bases clipped from V and 11 bases from J, the junction kept 11 bases outside the gene matches. CDR3 region: CASSLGQGLGAPLHF. The CDR3 nucleotides read TGTGCCAGTAGCCTGGGACAGGGACTAGGGGCACCCCTCCACTTT.

The chain couples TRBV7-9 to TRBJ2-5; D perhaps matches TRBD1 (5 bases). The J call may be mistaken, given a closer DNA end match to TRBJ2-7. This CDR3 comprises 16 residues. The V gene's germline CDR1 is SEHNR and CDR2 FQNEAQ (reference sequence). The chain's CDR3 is CASSLAAGPNSYEQYF. The CDR3 DNA sequence: TGTGCCAGCAGCTTAGCGGCAGGGCCAAATTCCTACGAGCAGTACTTC.

This clone has just a few counts. The genes are TRBV19 and TRBJ2-2; the match to TRBD2 covers 7 bases. Germline loops: CDR1 LNHDA, CDR2 SQIVND (reference sequence). The CDR3 spans 15 residues. V dropped 9 bases and J dropped 1; count of bases not matched to a gene: 8. Here the CDR3 reads CASQERGLNTGELFF. The DNA of the CDR3 is TGTGCCAGCCAAGAGCGGGGACTGAACACCGGGGAGCTGTTTTTT.

This clone is a singleton in its sample. The chain is built from TRBV28 and TRBJ2-3; 8 nucleotides match TRBD2. The length of the CDR3 is 16 residues. CDR1 is MDHEN and CDR2 is SYDVKM in the germline V gene. With V trimmed by 2 bases and J by 3 bases, 7 bases remained unmatched. The CDR3 protein is CASSLRGGGRTDTQYF. CDR3 DNA sequence: TGTGCCAGCAGTTTAAGGGGCGGCGGGAGGACAGATACGCAGTATTTT.

This clone was recorded only once. This sequence joins TRBV15 and TRBJ1-2, with D perhaps matching TRBD1 (5 bases). This CDR3 contains 17 residues. The germline V gene encodes CDR1 LNHNV and CDR2 YYDKDF (reference sequence). The V end was cut by 4 bases, the J end by 3 bases, with 21 bases between. CDR3: CATSIPGGHSQYYGYTF. The CDR3 coding sequence is TGTGCCACCAGCATCCCCGGGGGTCACAGCCAATACTATGGCTACACCTTC.

This chain uses TRBV5-4 with TRBJ1-1; weak D call: TRBD1 (6 bases). V lost 4 bases to trimming and J lost 1 base, with 14 bases between them. This CDR3 is built from 15 residues. CDR1 and CDR2 (germline): SGHNT, YYREEE (reference sequence). The CDR3 DNA reads as TGTGCCAGCAGCCGGTCCCCGGGACAGAACACTGAAGCTTTCTTT. Residues: CASSRSPGQNTEAFF.

This chain connects TRBV29-1 to TRBJ1-2; 8 nucleotides agree with TRBD1. The germline V gene encodes CDR1 SQVTM and CDR2 ANQGSEA. V trimming: 5 bases; J trimming: 8 bases; junction bases outside the gene matches: 22. This CDR3 comprises 17 residues. Here the CDR3 reads CSVFHLTGQGRLWGYTF. The CDR3 DNA sequence: TGCAGCGTTTTTCATCTCACCGGACAGGGAAGGCTTTGGGGCTACACCTTC.